These 15 T cell receptor beta chains share one sample of origin, sequenced in a study of CD8 T cells in Susac syndrome. An amount of RNA that ranged from 0.5 to 1 ug was reverse transcribed with random hexamers. TCRdb passed the immunoSEQ multiplex PCR reads through MiXCR, listing each CDR3 protein once. The sample yields some 300,000 distinct CDR3 sequences, 70% to 90% seen once. The sequenced sample was CD8+ T cells from PBMCs. Receptor source: a human donor with multiple sclerosis.

This rearrangement joins TRBV6-1 to TRBJ1-1; no definite D call. CDR3 length: 12 residues. Trimming shortened V by 6 bases and J by 8 bases, and 13 bases separated the two germline ends. The V gene's germline CDR1 is MNHNS and CDR2 SASEGT. The CDR3 coding sequence is TGTGCCAGCAGGGTTACAGCGGGGGAAGCTTTCTTT. This sequence encodes CASRVTAGEAFF.

The V call is TRBV14, the J call TRBJ2-3, with TRBD1 as a possible D gene (5 bases). The V end was cut by 0 bases, the J end by 1 base, with 11 bases between. Germline CDR1 is SGHDN and CDR2 is FVKESK. The CDR3 has 16 residues. This chain's CDR3 is CASSQEAVGGTDTQYF. CDR3 in DNA: TGTGCCAGCAGCCAAGAGGCAGTAGGGGGCACAGATACGCAGTATTTT.

The J gene is TRBJ1-5, the V gene TRBV4-1; TRBD1 aligns across 10 bases. This CDR3 has 16 residues. Germline V lookup: CDR1 MGHRA, CDR2 YSYEKL. V trimming: 4 bases; J trimming: 3 bases; junction bases outside the gene matches: 6. The CDR3 loop reads CASSPTGQGTNQPQHF. For the CDR3, the DNA is TGCGCCAGCAGCCCCACGGGACAGGGGACCAATCAGCCCCAGCATTTT.

J is TRBJ1-2 and V is TRBV7-9; D ambiguous. The CDR3 runs 13 residues. Trimming shortened V by 3 bases and J by 5 bases, and 10 bases separated the two germline ends. The germline CDR1 and CDR2 sequences are SEHNR and FQNEAQ (reference sequence). The CDR3: CASSLGRQYGYTF. In DNA, the CDR3 is TGTGCCAGCAGCTTGGGCAGACAATATGGCTACACCTTC.

The V call is TRBV7-9, the J call TRBJ1-1, with 7 bases aligning to TRBD1. Germline values: CDR1 SEHNR, CDR2 FQNEAQ (reference sequence). CDR3 length: 13 residues. The ends lost 7 bases at V and 1 base at J; junction bases unmatched: 3. The CDR3 nucleotides are TGTGCCAGCAACCGACAGGGGAACACTGAAGCTTTCTTT. Protein: CASNRQGNTEAFF.

This rearrangement joins TRBV20-1 to TRBJ2-2, with D hard to call. Germline values: CDR1 DFQATT, CDR2 SNEGSKA (reference sequence). V dropped 3 bases and J dropped 6 bases, with 20 bases sitting between them. The CDR3 consists of 16 residues. In nucleotides, the CDR3 is TGCAGTGCTAGGACGTACTCTCTCCGAGGCGCCGGGGAGCTGTTTTTT. Amino acid sequence: CSARTYSLRGAGELFF.

The chain uses TRBV20-1 and TRBJ2-3, with a possible D match to TRBD2 (5 bases). Germline assignment: CDR1 DFQATT and CDR2 SNEGSKA (reference sequence). This CDR3 region has 15 residues. The V and J ends lost 6 bases and 5 bases respectively, with 21 bases between them. CDR3 loop: CSAGSLEPSGDTQYF. CDR3 coding DNA: TGCAGTGCAGGGTCTCTAGAGCCCAGCGGAGATACGCAGTATTTT.

The rearrangement links TRBV19 to TRBJ2-1; 11 bases align to TRBD2. Germline CDR1 and CDR2: LNHDA and SQIVND (reference sequence). CDR3 size: 15 residues. V dropped 9 bases and J dropped 8; count of bases not matched to a gene: 12. DNA for the CDR3: TGTGCCAGCTTAGGCCTAGCGGGAGGTTTGTATGAGCAGTTCTTC. Its protein is CASLGLAGGLYEQFF.

The chain employs TRBV12-3 or TRBV12-4 and TRBJ2-7; TRBD2 is a possible D gene (6 bases). The V end was cut by 0 bases, the J end by 5 bases, with 8 bases between. This CDR3 region has 13 residues. CDR3 DNA: TGTGCCAGCAGTTTAGCTCGGGGGAACGAGCAGTACTTC. Its protein product is CASSLARGNEQYF.

V gene TRBV29-1 combines with J gene TRBJ2-2; 9 bases fit TRBD2. Losses at the gene ends were 6 bases for V and 1 base for J; bases not matched to a gene: 9. Germline CDR1 reads SQVTM; CDR2 reads ANQGSEA. This CDR3 has 16 residues. The DNA for the CDR3 is TGCAGCGTCCAACTCGGGACTAGCCGGAACACCGGGGAGCTGTTTTTT. This translates into CSVQLGTSRNTGELFF.

The V call is TRBV11-3, the J call TRBJ1-1; D possibly corresponds to TRBD1 (6 bases). CDR1 and CDR2 from the germline V gene are SGHNT and YENEEA. V was cut by 5 bases and J by 7 bases, with 14 bases left in between. There are 13 residues in the CDR3. CDR3 in DNA: TGTGCCAGCAGCCCGACAGGAACCCTTGAAGCTTTCTTT. It codes for CASSPTGTLEAFF.

V usage is TRBV20-1 and J usage is TRBJ1-5; no definite D call. Germline loops: CDR1 DFQATT, CDR2 SNEGSKA (reference sequence). V was shortened by 0 bases and J by 2 bases, with 8 bases between the two germline ends. This CDR3 is built from 14 residues. CDR3 in DNA: TGCAGTGCTAGAGACGGGAGGCGCAATCAGCCCCAGCATTTT. It is translated as CSARDGRRNQPQHF.

V usage is TRBV20-1 and J usage is TRBJ2-6, with D unresolved. Germline V gene lookup returns CDR1 DFQATT and CDR2 SNEGSKA (reference sequence). The V gene lost 1 base and the J gene lost 0 bases, with 10 bases spanning the gap. The CDR3 is 16 amino acids. CDR3 sequence reads: CSARGADLSGANVLTF. In DNA form, the CDR3 reads TGCAGTGCTAGAGGGGCAGACCTCTCTGGGGCCAACGTCCTGACTTTC.

The J gene is TRBJ2-2, the V gene TRBV4-3; 8 positions agree with TRBD2. Per germline, CDR1 LGHNA and CDR2 YSLEER. V lost 1 base, J lost 6 bases, and 1 base stayed unmatched. The CDR3 spans 14 residues. The CDR3 here is CASSQVGGAGELFF. CDR3 bases: TGCGCCAGCAGCCAAGTCGGGGGGGCCGGGGAGCTGTTTTTT.

This chain links TRBV9 with TRBJ2-7, with D perhaps TRBD2 (6 bases). Germline V gene sequence: CDR1 SGDLS, CDR2 YYNGEE. The CDR3 contains 14 residues. The germline V and J ends were trimmed by 2 bases and 3 bases, with 12 bases remaining between them. CDR3 amino acids: CASSVSGSVYEQYF. CDR3 in DNA: TGTGCCAGCAGCGTTAGCGGTAGCGTCTACGAGCAGTACTTC.